This record concerns one T cell receptor beta chain sequence. Its antigen is unidentified. These data belong to a study of OX40 agonist ivuxolimab in advanced cancers. About the study: Six ivuxolimab dose levels, 0.01 to 10 mg/kg, were given intravenously every 2 weeks. A mean age of roughly 60 years, range about 20 to 79, was recorded, and approximately 80% were male.

Overall study results and limits: Relative to CD4+ cells, CD8+ T cells on average had more expanded clones. At 0.1 to 3.0 mg/kg, CD4+ and CD8+ blood T cells expanded clonally by week 6.

In germline, CDR1 is SGDLS, CDR2 YYNGEE. The CDR3 loop spans 14 amino acids. Trimming removed 0 bases from V and 6 bases from J; junction bases left unmatched: 6. Assay: immunoSEQ multiplex PCR; the TCRdb copy retains only in-frame clones and omits some. This sample has around 46,000 clones, with 82% found just once. J is TRBJ2-7 and V is TRBV9; 7 positions match TRBD2. This clonotype was sampled from an adult with an advanced solid tumor such as melanoma, head and neck, liver or kidney cancer. This sample comprised CD4+ or CD8+ T cells sorted from blood, obtained in a trial of the OX40 agonist ivuxolimab. CDR3 nucleotides: TGTGCCAGCAGCGTAGACCCTAGCGGAAGCGAGCAGTACTTC. Amino acids: CASSVDPSGSEQYF.